One and the same sample provided the 7 T cell receptor beta chains below, sequenced in a study of cytomegalovirus exposure and HLA in healthy donors. Vbeta (60) and Jbeta (13) primers were used in the PCR. The method was immunoSEQ multiplex PCR; TCRdb's version includes in-frame clones alone and lacks a portion of them. Of 75,000 or so clones listed, around four fifths are singletons. The sequencing sample was made of PBMCs. The receptors here all came from a woman in her twenties or thirties in good health and CMV-seropositive.

About this clone: A junction end diverges from the germline sequence, so it may reflect a read error. This chain uses TRBV5-8 with TRBJ1-4; TRBD1 is a possible D gene (6 bases). Germline assignment: CDR1 SGHTS and CDR2 YDEGEE. This CDR3 has 15 amino acids. The CDR3 sequence: CASTLGGQGDEKLFF. The CDR3 coding sequence is TGTGCCAGCACCTTGGGGGGGCAGGGAGACGAAAAACTGTTTTTT.

There are a few counts of this clone. The rearrangement uses TRBV4-1 and TRBJ2-7, with D possibly being TRBD1 (6 bases). The CDR3 runs 15 residues. Germline-derived CDR1 and CDR2 are MGHRA and YSYEKL. Trimming shortened V by 1 base and J by 2 bases, and 12 bases separated the two germline ends. The CDR3 loop reads CASSQGGHFPYEQYF. The CDR3 coding sequence is TGCGCCAGCAGCCAAGGGGGACATTTCCCCTACGAGCAGTACTTC.

A word on this clone: This likely traces to a read error, being one base from a far larger clone. J is TRBJ2-1 and V is TRBV7-9; D ambiguous. This CDR3 has 11 amino acids. V was cut by 4 bases and J by 5 bases, with 3 bases left in between. Germline V gene lookup returns CDR1 SEHNR and CDR2 FQNEAQ (reference sequence). The CDR3 is CASSSDNEQFF. CDR3 sequence (DNA): TGTGCCAGCAGCTCGGACAATGAGCAGTTCTTC.

In its sample, this clone was seen a few times. The CDR3 coding sequence is TGTGCCAGCAGCCAGGACGGGACAACTAATGAAAAACTGTTTTTT. Amino acid sequence: CASSQDGTTNEKLFF. The chain employs TRBV4-2 and TRBJ1-4; no firm D call. The CDR3 extends over 15 amino acids. V was trimmed by 3 bases and J by 0 bases, leaving 8 bases between them. Germline CDR1 reads LGHNA; CDR2 reads YNFKEQ.

This clone has just one count. This sequence joins TRBV28 and TRBJ1-2, with D perhaps matching TRBD1 (6 bases). There are 13 residues in the CDR3. The V and J ends lost 6 bases and 4 bases respectively, with 12 bases between them. Germline values: CDR1 MDHEN, CDR2 SYDVKM. The CDR3 reads CASSNDRIYGYTF. In DNA, the CDR3 is TGTGCCAGCAGCAACGACAGGATCTATGGCTACACCTTC.

This clone has just a few counts. The V and J genes are TRBV10-2 and TRBJ2-7, with D perhaps matching TRBD2 (7 bases). The germline gives CDR1 WSHSY, CDR2 SAAADI. CDR3 length: 16 amino acids. Between the trimmed V and J ends, which lost 7 bases and 1 base, there was a span of 20 bases. Here the CDR3 reads CASNQPHRGGSYEQYF. DNA for the CDR3: TGCGCCAGCAACCAACCCCATAGGGGGGGATCCTACGAGCAGTACTTC.

This chain uses TRBV30 with TRBJ2-5, with 7 nucleotides matching TRBD2. The V segment lost 4 bases and the J segment 0 bases; nucleotides outside the gene matches: 8. Germline V gene sequence: CDR1 GTSNPN, CDR2 SVGIG (reference sequence). The CDR3 runs to 15 residues. The CDR3 coding sequence is TGTGCCTGGAACTGGGCGGGAGCGTACCAAGAGACCCAGTACTTC. It encodes CAWNWAGAYQETQYF.